The entry that follows covers one T cell receptor (beta chain) sequence. Previously, flow cytometry had revealed CD8+CD57+ cell expansion in the patients chosen for sequencing. Germline V gives CDR1 MGHDK, CDR2 SYGVNS. V was pared by 1 base and J by 5 bases, with 14 bases between. The CDR3 is 15 amino acids. This sample is drawn from a study of CD8+CD57+ T cells in acquired aplastic anemia. Study at large: Sorted CD4+ and CD8+ cells yielded approximately 3.4 ug of DNA on average.

Profiles of TCR beta VDJ and CDR3 were generated from a genomic DNA template. TCRdb passed the reads through MiXCR, listing each CDR3 protein once. This sample has under 200,000 distinct CDR3 sequences, with approximately 48% found just once. The receptor comes from a human donor with aplastic anemia. The J gene is TRBJ2-5, the V gene TRBV25-1, with D perhaps TRBD1 or TRBD2 (6 bases each). Sequencing input: sorted CD4+, CD8+, or CD8+CD57+ T cells (not recorded which) from PBMCs. The CDR3 DNA reads TGTGCCAGCAGTGAATCGGGGGCGCGGGTGGAGACCCAGTACTTC. Translated: CASSESGARVETQYF.